This T cell receptor (beta chain) was documented in a study of beta chain features in type 1 diabetes. Post-sort purity exceeded 95% for all sorted populations. cDNA synthesis used the whole RNA isolate, giving expressed TCRB sequences. The data were produced by immunoSEQ multiplex PCR, yet TCRdb's version contains in-frame clones alone and is incomplete. The repertoire includes fewer than 200,000 clones, under 13% of them detected once, and around 0.48% sits in the top ten. Trimming cost V 0 bases and J 7 bases, with 17 bases left between them. Germline CDR1 KGHSH, CDR2 LQKENI. This CDR3 has 16 residues. This clone was counted a few times. Its specificity is not known. Points from the study as a whole: Any role of HLA type in TCRB rearrangement remained unresolved here. VDJ junctions sequenced from type 1 diabetes patients showed fewer insertions and more deletions. Patients with Type 1 diabetes showed moderately but significantly shorter TCRB CDR3s in all four CD4+ subsets.

This sequence joins TRBV18 and TRBJ2-3; D possibly corresponds to TRBD1 (6 bases). The source is a man aged 30 to 45 with type 1 diabetes. Sequenced: central memory CD4+ T cells from blood. Here the CDR3 DNA reads TGTGCCAGCTCACCACCCCAGGGGACGCCATGGCATACGCAGTATTTT. Amino acid sequence: CASSPPQGTPWHTQYF. Full variable domain (rest looked up from reference TRBV18 and TRBJ2-3): NAGVMQNPRHLVRRRGQEARLRCSPMKGHSHVYWYRQLPEEGLKFMVYLQKENIIDESGMPKERFSAEFPKEGPSILRIQQVVRGDSAAYFCASSPPQGTPWHTQYFGPGTRLTVL.